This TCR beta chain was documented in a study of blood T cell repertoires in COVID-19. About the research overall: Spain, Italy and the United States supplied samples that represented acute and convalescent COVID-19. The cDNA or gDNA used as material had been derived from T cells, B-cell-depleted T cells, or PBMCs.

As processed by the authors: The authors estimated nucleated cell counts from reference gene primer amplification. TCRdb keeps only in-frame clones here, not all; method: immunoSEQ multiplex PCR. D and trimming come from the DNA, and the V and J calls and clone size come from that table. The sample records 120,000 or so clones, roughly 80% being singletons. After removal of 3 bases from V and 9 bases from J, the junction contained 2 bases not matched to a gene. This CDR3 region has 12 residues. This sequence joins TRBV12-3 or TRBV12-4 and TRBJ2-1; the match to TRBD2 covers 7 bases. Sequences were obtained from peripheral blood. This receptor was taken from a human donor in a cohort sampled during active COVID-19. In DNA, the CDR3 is TGTGCCAGCAGTTTCCCGGGGGGTGAGCAGTTCTTC. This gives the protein CASSFPGGEQFF.